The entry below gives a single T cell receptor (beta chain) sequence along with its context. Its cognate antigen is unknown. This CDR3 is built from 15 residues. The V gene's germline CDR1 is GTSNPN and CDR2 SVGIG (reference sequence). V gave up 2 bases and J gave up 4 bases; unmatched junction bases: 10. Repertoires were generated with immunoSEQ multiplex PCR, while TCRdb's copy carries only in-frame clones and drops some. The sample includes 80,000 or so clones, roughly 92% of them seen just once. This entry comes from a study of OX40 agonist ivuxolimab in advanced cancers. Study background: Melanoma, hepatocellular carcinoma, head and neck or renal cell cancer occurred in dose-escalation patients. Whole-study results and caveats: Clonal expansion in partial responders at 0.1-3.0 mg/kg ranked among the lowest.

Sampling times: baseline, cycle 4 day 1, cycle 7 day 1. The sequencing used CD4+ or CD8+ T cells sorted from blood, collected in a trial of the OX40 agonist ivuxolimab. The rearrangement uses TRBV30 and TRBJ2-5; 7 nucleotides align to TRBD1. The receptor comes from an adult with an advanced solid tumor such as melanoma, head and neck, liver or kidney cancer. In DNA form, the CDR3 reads TGTGCCTGGAGTCCTGGGACAGCCGAGGGAGAGACCCAGTACTTC. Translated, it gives CAWSPGTAEGETQYF.